The T cell receptor (beta chain) described here comes from a study of tumor T cells in aggressive B-cell lymphoma. V dropped 4 bases and J dropped 7; count of bases not matched to a gene: 6. CDR3 length equals 15 residues. The germline CDR1 and CDR2 sequences are LGHNA and YSLEER. Assay used: immunoSEQ multiplex PCR; TCRdb lists only in-frame clones, some missing. Among about 7,900 clones listed, about 85% were seen once. The sequence was obtained from an adult with diffuse large B cell lymphoma. Sequencing was performed on tumor tissue. The chain has TRBV4-3 and TRBJ1-6; 8 nucleotides line up with TRBD1. The CDR3 loop reads CASSPYGQGNSPLHF. The CDR3 region has the DNA TGCGCCAGCAGCCCTTATGGACAGGGAAATTCACCCCTCCACTTT.